The clone carrying this T cell receptor (beta chain) was seen just once. The antigen is unknown. V was clipped by 1 base and J by 2 bases, with 3 bases between them. This CDR3 is 12 amino acids long. Germline V gene sequence: CDR1 MDHEN, CDR2 SYDVKM. The method was immunoSEQ multiplex PCR; TCRdb's version includes in-frame clones alone and lacks a portion of them. Of about 4,700 clones listed, about 70% are singletons. This entry belongs to a study of tissue T cells after allogeneic stem cell transplantation. The study's findings and limits: Limitations included a small, clinically heterogeneous cohort and limited sampling depth.

Adult allogeneic hematopoietic cell transplant recipients with steroid-refractory graft-versus-host disease were prospectively enrolled for research autopsy. This sample comprised duodenal tissue, obtained at autopsy. The rearrangement uses TRBV28 and TRBJ2-7; D unclear. The source of this sequence is a female patient aged 18 to 55 with steroid-refractory graft-versus-host disease after an allogeneic stem cell transplant. Some T cells may be supplied by the graft donor. The CDR3 bases are TGTGCCAGCAGTTTATCCCCCTACGAGCAGTACTTC. It is translated as CASSLSPYEQYF. The full variable domain, its missing parts supplied by reference TRBV28 and TRBJ2-7, is DVKVTQSSRYLVKRTGEKVFLECVQDMDHENMFWYRQDPGLGLRLIYFSYDVKMKEKGDIPEGYSVSREKKERFSLILESASTNQTSMYLCASSLSPYEQYFGPGTRLTVT.